The text below deals with one T cell receptor (beta chain). The CDR3 end shows no conserved phenylalanine or tryptophan, and so a read error is likely. TEMRA cells underwent FACS enrichment and CD8+ and CD4+ T cells underwent negative isolation. RNA in amounts of about 0.5 to 1 ug was reverse transcribed with random hexamers. The method of amplification for TCR beta CDR3 was immunoSEQ multiplex PCR, covering 54 Vbeta and 13 Jbeta. TCRdb analysed the immunoSEQ multiplex PCR reads with MiXCR anew, one entry per CDR3 protein. This sample yields about 400,000 distinct CDR3 sequences, of which 85% to 90% are seen a single time; about 0.12% belongs to the top ten. Germline V gene lookup returns CDR1 MGHRA and CDR2 YSYEKL. V was cut by 2 bases and J by 2 bases, with 12 bases left in between. This CDR3 spans 15 amino acids. The data were obtained in a study of CD8 T cells in Susac syndrome.

The gene calls are TRBV4-1 and TRBJ1-2, with D tentatively TRBD1 (5 bases). Source material: CD8+ T cells from PBMCs. This TCR derives from a human donor with multiple sclerosis. CDR3 protein: CASSQLWGRNYGYTL. In DNA form, the CDR3 reads TGCGCCAGCAGCCAACTATGGGGCCGAAACTATGGCTACACCCTC.